This record concerns one T cell receptor beta chain sequence. This clonotype showed up just a few times. Its antigen target is currently unknown. Per-base quality was not reported, and no clone a single base away is much larger than it. TCR beta CDR3 regions were amplified from RNA transcripts. For the first round of RT-PCR on the TCR CDR3, the HTBI primer set was used together with the Qiagen OneStep RT-PCR kit. A second multiplex PCR round built the libraries, followed by size selection and purification. Paired-end sequencing of the libraries was performed with 100 bp reads on an Illumina HiSeq2000. Regarding the original processing steps: Raw data were processed with SOAPnuke, discarding reads with adapters, uncalled bases, mean Phred below 15, or no exact constant-primer or identifier match. COPE v1.2.5 was used to merge high-quality paired reads, and clonotypes were defined as unique nucleotide sequences. Clonotypes were aligned to IMGT TRBV, TRBD and TRBJ reference segments using MiTCR v1.1. Analysis was restricted to V-J combinations with a frequency above 0.0001, which covered approximately 99% of repertoires. A TCS score was defined as the ratio of F50 (clonal expansion) to E x V (chaos), with BLOSUM62-based TCRdist applied between CDR3 peptides within each V-J. Welch's t-statistics and random forest reduced roughly 540 V-J features to 13, which were used in a naive Bayes classifier (R e1071). Clones were called with MiXCR by TCRdb after fastp trimmed the public reads at Q25, and only in-frame beta chains were retained. Rows merge per CDR3 protein into single entries with the most common DNA and genes. The V and J calls shown here were made by TCRdb, not taken from the authors' results. Here the sample has 250,000 to 300,000 distinct CDR3 sequences; roughly 15% occur a single time. Of the sample, approximately 7.9% falls within the top ten clones.

The data derive from a study of T cells in Graves' hyperthyroidism and ophthalmopathy (dated by TCRdb to between 2019 and 2020). Context from the whole study: Peripheral blood samples were taken at initial diagnosis, before any treatment was given. A discovery cohort of around 98 patients, 43 with Graves' ophthalmopathy and 55 to 60 with stable Graves' hyperthyroidism, was used to find distinguishing TCR V-J signatures. Whether ophthalmopathy could be predicted prospectively was tested in an independent validation cohort made up of 18 hyperthyroidism patients plus 17 patients who later progressed to ophthalmopathy. The roughly 90 discovery patients were divided at random into training and test sets in a 7:3 ratio. In about 6 Graves' hyperthyroidism patients, the study also compared T-cell repertoires from thyroid tissue with T-cell repertoires from blood. Once sampling was done, hyperthyroidism patients were given methimazole at a starting dose of 30 mg daily, whereas ophthalmopathy patients were given high-dose intravenous methylprednisolone. The paper describes TCR Vbeta CDR3 sequencing of 135 peripheral blood samples, made up of some 42 ophthalmopathy patients, roughly 72 hyperthyroidism patients and roughly 17 progressor patients.

Including cysteine and phenylalanine, the CDR3 has 16 amino acids. The read is trimmed to its CDR3 DNA, 48 bases read in frame from base 1. The germline ends are 20 bases apart after V is trimmed by 2 bases and J by 6 bases. Reading the germline V gene gives CDR1 MGHRA and CDR2 YSYEKL. What the study reported, not specific to this receptor: No statistical method was used to fix the sample size in advance, and group allocation was not hidden from the investigators. In validation, the model predicted progression to ophthalmopathy a median of roughly 6.2 months before onset, with approximately 71% sensitivity and roughly 79% specificity. Blood samples also contained most of the expanded thyroid clonotypes (frequency above 0.001), which suggests that blood repertoires may reflect thyroid immune responses. A 13 V-J signature model separated ophthalmopathy from stable hyperthyroidism, with roughly 88% sensitivity and 81.08% specificity in cross-validation and 80%/75% in testing.

A patient counted as having stable Graves' hyperthyroidism if no progression to ophthalmopathy occurred over 18 months of follow-up. Hyperthyroidism patients were aged 18 to 65 years and newly diagnosed, with disease duration of less than 2 months. Any patient with an uncontrolled infection, another autoimmune disease, pregnancy or lactation was excluded. Diagnoses relied on clinical symptoms, serum thyroxine and TRAb, thyroid ultrasound and orbital computed tomography. PBMCs were separated from roughly 10 ml of fresh peripheral blood using Ficoll-Paque density gradient centrifugation. Total RNA was extracted using Trizol reagent, and RNA quality was assessed on an Agilent 2100 Bioanalyzer.

Sequencing input: blood. The chain couples TRBV4-1 to TRBJ2-7; 5 matching bases give a weak D call of TRBD2. This TCR came from a woman between 40 and 55 years old with Graves' hyperthyroidism. The DNA sequence follows: TGCGCCAGCAGCCAAACTGCAGGTTCGGGCCGGGGCGAGCAGTACTTC. Translated, this is CASSQTAGSGRGEQYF.